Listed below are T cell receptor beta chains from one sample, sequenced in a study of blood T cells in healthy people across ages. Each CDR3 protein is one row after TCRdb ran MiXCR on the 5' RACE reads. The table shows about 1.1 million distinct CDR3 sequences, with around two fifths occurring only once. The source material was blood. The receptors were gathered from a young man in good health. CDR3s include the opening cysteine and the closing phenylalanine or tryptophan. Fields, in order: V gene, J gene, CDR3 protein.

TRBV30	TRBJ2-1	CAWSVRGPSYNEQFF
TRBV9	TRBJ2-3	CANSVSGQGGTDTQYF
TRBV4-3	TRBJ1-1	CASSQAHYGGGNTEAFF
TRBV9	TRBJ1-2	CASSSFVGAQNYGYTF
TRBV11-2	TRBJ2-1	CASSIAGLAGDEQFF
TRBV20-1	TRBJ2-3	CSPLAEDQDTQYF
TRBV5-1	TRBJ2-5	CASSVDGTMGTQYF
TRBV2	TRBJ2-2	CASSAQGANTGELFF
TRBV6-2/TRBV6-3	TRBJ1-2	CASSRQGAKDNYGYTF
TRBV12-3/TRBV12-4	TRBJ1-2	CASSFGEGGYTF
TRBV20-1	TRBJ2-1	CSARDPTSSYNEQFF
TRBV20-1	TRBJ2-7	CSALGRSYEQYF
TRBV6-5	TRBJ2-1	CASSRTGGGWNEQVF
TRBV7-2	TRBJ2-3	CASSLGELDSDTQYF
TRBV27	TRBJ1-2	CASSFRRGGYGYTF
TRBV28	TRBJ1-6	CASRTFARLTPLHF
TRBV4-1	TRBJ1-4	CASRLDLPNEKLFF
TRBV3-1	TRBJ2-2	CASSRLMTGGTGELFF
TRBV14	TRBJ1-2	CASSPGTAIGYTF
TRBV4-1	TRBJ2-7	CASSQEVQQGYNEQYF
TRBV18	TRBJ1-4	CASSLQGQSEKLFF
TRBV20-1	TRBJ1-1	CSAIQVNTEAFF
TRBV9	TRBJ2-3	CASSVDAGGPTDTQYF
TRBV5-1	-	CASSSDRAKYEQYF
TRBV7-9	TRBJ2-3	CASSLGAGYTDTQYF
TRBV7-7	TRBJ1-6	CASMTVSSYNSPLHF
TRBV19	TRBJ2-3	CASTQTSVTDTQYF
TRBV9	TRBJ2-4	CASSGGENIQYF
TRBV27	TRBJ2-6	CASSRGVANVLTF
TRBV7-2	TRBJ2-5	CASSFQSGGGNNERYF
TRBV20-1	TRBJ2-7	CSLKGGGDEQYF
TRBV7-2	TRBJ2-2	CASSLRGALSGELFF
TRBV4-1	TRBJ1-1	CASSQDTGGFLVNTEAFF
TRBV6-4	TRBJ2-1	CASSADRAGGNEQFF
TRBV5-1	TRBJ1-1	CASSLDVQGGTEAFF
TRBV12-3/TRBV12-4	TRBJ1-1	CASSFANTEAFF
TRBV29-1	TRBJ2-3	CSVEYNYEDSTDTQYF
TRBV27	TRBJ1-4	CASSLQGPPNEKLFF
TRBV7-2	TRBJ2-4	CASSVGLDKNIQYF
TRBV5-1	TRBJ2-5	CASSPRGQGAMNEQYF
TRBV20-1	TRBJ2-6	CSALLSGANVLTF
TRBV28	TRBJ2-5	CASSLIGRAIQETQYF
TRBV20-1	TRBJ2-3	CSARDHKASADTQYF
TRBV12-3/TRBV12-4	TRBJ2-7	CASSLGPVGEQYF
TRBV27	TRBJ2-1	CASSTIGTGHNKQFF
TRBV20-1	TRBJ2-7	CSANPGADSYEQYF
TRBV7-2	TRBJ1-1	CASNLGILATEAFF
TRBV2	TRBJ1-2	CASIPNGGDGVSYTF
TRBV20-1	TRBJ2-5	CSASELVGIYQETQYF